These T cell receptor beta chains were read from a single sample in a study of technical replicates of blood from a few donors. Method: immunoSEQ multiplex PCR; TCRdb's copy keeps in-frame clones and lacks some. The table has roughly 81,000 clones, around 85% seen once. The sequencing input was PBMCs. Source of these receptors: a human donor in good health. Some clones in this sample may be carry-over from other donors' samples. Each CDR3 is given without its conserved first and last residue.

TRBJ1-5,TRBV11-2,ASSPGYPFNQPQH
TRBJ1-1,TRBV9,ASSGQVANTEAF
TRBJ2-7,TRBV11-2,ASSLLLAGLYEQY
TRBJ2-3,TRBV11-3,ASSPGEGRRTDTQY
TRBJ1-4,TRBV5-1,ASSSGRNEKLF
TRBJ2-7,TRBV5-1,ASNSGGPYEQY
TRBJ2-3,TRBV7-2,ASSLATGAPSTDTQY
TRBJ1-1,TRBV18,ASSPSRTDFEAF
TRBJ2-3,TRBV6-1,ASSRSPYRLVTQY
TRBJ2-7,TRBV5-1,ASSLTWAQSYEQY
TRBJ2-2,TRBV2,ASSEGLAGTGELF
TRBJ2-5,TRBV6-4,ASSVVYSWRGSQETQY
TRBJ1-6,TRBV9,ASSRTGTSISPLH
TRBJ2-5,TRBV11-1,ASSLDGTGEETQY
TRBJ2-1,TRBV2,ASSVASRGRTQF
TRBJ1-6,TRBV5-1,ASSLVQTGGNNSPLH
TRBJ1-1,TRBV12-5,ASGLRTEAF
TRBJ2-3,TRBV2,ASPPTGGTDTQY
TRBJ1-1,TRBV19,ASSMTGQGAYTEAF
TRBJ2-7,TRBV5-5,ASSPRGAGTYEQY
TRBJ2-7,TRBV2,ASSGPRGPLYEQY
TRBJ2-7,TRBV23-1,ASSQRQTLPRGGRAAYEQY
TRBJ2-3,TRBV4-3,ASSQIAGVSTDTQY
TRBJ1-1,TRBV18,ASSGGQGWNTEAF
TRBJ1-4,TRBV6-1,ASRGGVPGKLF
TRBJ2-1,TRBV6-1,ASSGRTGILDEQF
TRBJ2-7,TRBV4-2,ASSQAPDSSYEQY
TRBJ2-1,TRBV7-2,ASSFRPDRNEQF
TRBJ1-3,TRBV7-2,ASSSGMGNTIY
TRBJ2-7,TRBV7-3,ASSPLGGLDEQY
TRBJ1-6,TRBV13,ASTFRRQGQNSPLH
TRBJ2-5,TRBV7-9,ASSYGQTTDQETQY
TRBJ2-7,TRBV2,ASTQHDRAYEQY
TRBJ2-3,TRBV6-5,ASTQAGGGTDTQY
TRBJ2-3,TRBV5-4,ASRLGGGRDTQY
TRBJ2-2,TRBV7-9,ASTRGGGELF
TRBJ1-3,TRBV19,ASSPRQISGNTIY
TRBJ1-2,TRBV4-1,ASSQVLGQAYGYT
TRBJ2-4,TRBV7-2,ASSPSLVPIQY
TRBJ1-6,TRBV7-9,ASSLGRADNSPLH
TRBJ2-7,TRBV2,ASRGPGDYEQY
TRBJ1-1,TRBV6-5,ASRTGRSNTEAF
TRBJ2-1,TRBV13,ASSWTSGKYNEQF
TRBJ2-7,TRBV7-9,ASETGTGSNEQY
TRBJ2-7,TRBV4-3,ASSQDPTGRFGDEQY
TRBJ2-7,TRBV5-6,ASSLGHLGQGWYEQY
TRBJ2-1,TRBV7-2,ASSLGGGGVGFNEQF
TRBJ2-1,TRBV5-4,ASSFVIGGAGEQF
TRBJ1-2,TRBV30,AWGMDWLNYGYT
TRBJ1-5,TRBV6-6,ASSYSASNQPQH